This note documents a single T cell receptor beta chain sequence. What was sequenced were expressed TCRB transcripts, since all of the isolated RNA had been reverse transcribed. The average output of naive, central memory and regulatory T cell samples was several million reads. The protocol was immunoSEQ multiplex PCR, while the TCRdb copy is restricted to in-frame clones and leaves out a portion. The table has 620,000 or so clones, roughly 16% seen once. This entry is derived from a study of beta chain features in type 1 diabetes. Overall study context: Over all samples combined, 107,917,701 sorted cells were examined.

The sequencing sample was made of naive CD4+ T cells from blood. The clonotype originates from a man aged 18 to 35 in good health.

CDR3 loop: CASSPQNGAEAFF. CDR3 bases: TGTGCCAGCAGCCCCCAAAATGGCGCTGAAGCTTTCTTT. The gene calls are TRBV14 and TRBJ1-1; D is ambiguous. Germline CDR1 reads SGHDN; CDR2 reads FVKESK. The CDR3 length is 13 residues. V dropped 4 bases and J dropped 6 bases, with 12 bases sitting between them. Full variable domain (rest looked up from reference TRBV14 and TRBJ1-1): EAGVTQFPSHSVIEKGQTVTLRCDPISGHDNLYWYRRVMGKEIKFLLHFVKESKQDESGMPNNRFLAERTGGTYSTLKVQPAELEDSGVYFCASSPQNGAEAFFGQGTRLTVV.